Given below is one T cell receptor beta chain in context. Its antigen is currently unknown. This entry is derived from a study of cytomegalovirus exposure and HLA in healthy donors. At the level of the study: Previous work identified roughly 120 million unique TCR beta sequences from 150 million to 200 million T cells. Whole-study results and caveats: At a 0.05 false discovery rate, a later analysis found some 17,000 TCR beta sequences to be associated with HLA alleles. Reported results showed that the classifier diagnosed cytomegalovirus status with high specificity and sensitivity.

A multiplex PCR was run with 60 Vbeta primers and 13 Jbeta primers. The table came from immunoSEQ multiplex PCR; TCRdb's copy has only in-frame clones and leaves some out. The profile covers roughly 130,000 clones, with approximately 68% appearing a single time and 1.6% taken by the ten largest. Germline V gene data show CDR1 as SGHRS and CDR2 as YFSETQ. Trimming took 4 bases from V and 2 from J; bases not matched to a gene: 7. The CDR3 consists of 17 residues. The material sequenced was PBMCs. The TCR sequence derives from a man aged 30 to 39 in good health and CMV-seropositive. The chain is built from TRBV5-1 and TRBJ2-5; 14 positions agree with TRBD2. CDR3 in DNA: TGCGCCAGCAGCATAGGACTAGCGGGAGGCTCACAAGAGACCCAGTACTTC. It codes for CASSIGLAGGSQETQYF.